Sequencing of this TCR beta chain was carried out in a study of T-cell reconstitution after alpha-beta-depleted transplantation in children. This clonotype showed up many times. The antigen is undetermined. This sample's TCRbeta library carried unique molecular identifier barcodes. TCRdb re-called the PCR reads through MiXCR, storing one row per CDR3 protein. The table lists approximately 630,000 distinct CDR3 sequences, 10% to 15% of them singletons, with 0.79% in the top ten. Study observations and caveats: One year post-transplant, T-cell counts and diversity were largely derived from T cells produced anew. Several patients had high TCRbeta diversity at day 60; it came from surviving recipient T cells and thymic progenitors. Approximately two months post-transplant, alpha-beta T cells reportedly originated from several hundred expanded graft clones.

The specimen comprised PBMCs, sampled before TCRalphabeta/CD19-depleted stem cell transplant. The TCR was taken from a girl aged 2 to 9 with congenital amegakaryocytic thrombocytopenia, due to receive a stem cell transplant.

The CDR3 sequence is CASSLQGVTGELFF. In DNA, the CDR3 is TGTGCCAGCAGTTTGCAGGGGGTCACCGGGGAGCTGTTTTTT. The rearrangement links TRBV12-3 or TRBV12-4 to TRBJ2-2; 7 bases match TRBD1. The CDR3 contains 14 residues. Losses at the gene ends were 3 bases for V and 4 bases for J; bases not matched to a gene: 2.